Reported below is one T cell receptor (beta chain). The PCR employed 60 Vbeta primers together with 13 Jbeta primers. Produced via immunoSEQ multiplex PCR; TCRdb's table is partial and in-frame only. The repertoire holds 150,000 to 200,000 clones, with 60% to 85% as singletons. The data are from a study of cytomegalovirus exposure and HLA in healthy donors. Trimming removed 2 bases at V and 5 bases at J, with 6 bases between. CDR1 and CDR2 (germline): SGHAT, FQNNGV. The CDR3 is 13 residues long. The V gene is TRBV11-2, the J gene TRBJ2-2; D remains unclear. The sequence was collected from a woman between 35 and 50 years old in good health and CMV-seronegative. Sequenced sample: PBMCs. CDR3 sequence: CASSLFLTGELFF. CDR3 coding DNA: TGTGCCAGCAGCTTATTCCTGACCGGGGAGCTGTTTTTT.